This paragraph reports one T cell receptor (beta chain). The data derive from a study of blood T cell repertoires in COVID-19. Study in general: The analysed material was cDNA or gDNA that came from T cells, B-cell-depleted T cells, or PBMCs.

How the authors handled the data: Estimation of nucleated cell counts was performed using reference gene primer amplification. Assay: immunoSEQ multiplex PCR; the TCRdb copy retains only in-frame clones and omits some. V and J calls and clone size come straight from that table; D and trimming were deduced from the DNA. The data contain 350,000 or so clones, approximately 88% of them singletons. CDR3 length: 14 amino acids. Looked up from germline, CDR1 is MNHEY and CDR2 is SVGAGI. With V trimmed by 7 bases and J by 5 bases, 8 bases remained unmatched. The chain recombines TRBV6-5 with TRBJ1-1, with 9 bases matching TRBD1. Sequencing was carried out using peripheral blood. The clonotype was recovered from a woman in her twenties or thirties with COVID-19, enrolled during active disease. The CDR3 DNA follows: TGTGCCAGCACCCAGGGACAGGGAGGGACTGAAGCTTTCTTT. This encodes CASTQGQGGTEAFF.